This record covers a single T cell receptor (beta chain). Its specificity is unknown. The germline V and J ends were trimmed by 1 base and 3 bases, with 10 bases remaining between them. The CDR3 covers 14 residues. Germline assignment: CDR1 SEHNR and CDR2 FQNEAQ (reference sequence). This sample was included in a study of T cell responses to AZD1222 COVID-19 vaccine. Sequenced by immunoSEQ multiplex PCR; TCRdb stores in-frame clones only, minus some. The sample lists about 120,000 clones, about 92% occurring once. Findings and limits, study-wide: No repertoire was sampled before or during the peak T cell response, only after it. There were vaccine-associated CD4 TCRs across spike, dominant at 160-218 and 743-854.

J is TRBJ2-7 and V is TRBV7-9; D possibly corresponds to TRBD2 (6 bases). The origin of this receptor is an adult who received the AZD1222 COVID-19 vaccine. The sequencing here drew on peripheral blood, taken 28 days after the second AZD1222 dose. The DNA of the CDR3 is TGTGCCAGCAGCTTAGGGGCTAGCGACTACGAGCAGTACTTC. Amino acids: CASSLGASDYEQYF.